The subject of this entry is one T cell receptor (beta chain). This sample stems from a study of blood T cell repertoires in COVID-19. Study background: Sources were T cells, B-cell-depleted T cells, or PBMCs; the material itself was cDNA or gDNA.

The CDR3 consists of 15 residues. Per germline, CDR1 SNHLY and CDR2 FYNNEI. V lost 1 base, J lost 4 bases, and 5 bases stayed unmatched. Some clones are missing from TCRdb's copy, which holds only in-frame ones; the method was immunoSEQ multiplex PCR. Of under 250,000 clones in the sample, more than 65% are singletons; the top ten hold approximately 3%. V is TRBV2 and J is TRBJ2-3, with 7 bases that match TRBD1. The sequence derives from a woman in her thirties who had recovered from COVID-19. The source material was peripheral blood. Here the CDR3 reads CASSEDGQVSDTQYF. In DNA form, the CDR3 reads TGTGCCAGCAGTGAAGACGGACAGGTGTCAGATACGCAGTATTTT. The whole variable domain, filled in from reference TRBV2 and TRBJ2-3, reads EPEVTQTPSHQVTQMGQEVILRCVPISNHLYFYWYRQILGQKVEFLVSFYNNEISEKSEIFDDQFSVERPDGSNFTLKIRSTKLEDSAMYFCASSEDGQVSDTQYFGPGTRLTVL.